These 13 T cell receptor beta chains share one sample of origin, sequenced in a study of T-cell reconstitution after alpha-beta-depleted transplantation in children (dated by TCRdb to 2016 to 2018). The library was produced with PCR. Sequenced using an Illumina HiSeq 2500. Molecular barcoding was employed in the preparation of TCR libraries, with unique molecular identifiers being used to normalize TCRbeta repertoire quantification. The raw public reads went through TCRdb reprocessing: fastp at Q25, MiXCR clone calling, in-frame beta chains kept. Each record represents a unique CDR3 protein, reported with the most common genes and DNA among its rows. The sample table contains a few hundred thousand distinct CDR3 sequences; only one count was recorded for 10% to 15% of them. The ten top clones hold about 2.2% of the sample. The treatment or condition label of this sample denotes: allogeneic hematopoietic cell transplantation with graft depleted of TCRalphabeta T cells and CD19 B cells.

Sequencing was performed on PBMCs, mostly from graft donor cells, taken 360 days after TCRalphabeta/CD19-depleted stem cell transplant. The receptors were sampled from a male patient under 18 who had a stem cell transplant for acute myeloid leukemia, so the T cells may come from the graft donor.

Only a few counts were recorded for this clonotype. This may come from a read error, since a much larger clone is one base off. CDR3 protein: CASSWGTGILNNEAFF. The CDR3 DNA reads TGCGCCAGCAGCTGGGGGACAGGGATTTTGAACAATGAAGCTTTCTTT. The chain links TRBV5-1 to TRBJ1-1, with 9 bases matching TRBD1. The V gene's germline CDR1 is SGHRS and CDR2 YFSETQ. The CDR3 runs to 16 residues. Combining the CDR3 with reference TRBV5-1 and TRBJ1-1 gives the whole variable domain KAGVTQTPRYLIKTRGQQVTLSCSPISGHRSVSWYQQTPGQGLQFLFEYFSETQRNKGNFPGRFSGRQFSNSRSEMNVSTLELGDSALYLCASSWGTGILNNEAFFGQGTRLTVV.

This clonotype was counted between two and nine times. This sequence joins TRBV5-1 and TRBJ2-1, with TRBD2 matching over 13 bases. Germline V lookup: CDR1 SGHRS, CDR2 YFSETQ. Unmatched junction bases numbered 11, after V lost 0 bases and J lost 8 bases. CDR3 size: 18 residues. The CDR3 bases are TGCGCCAGCAGCTTGGCCGGGACTAGCGGGATAGGGAGGGATGAGCAGTTCTTC. Encoded protein: CASSLAGTSGIGRDEQFF.

Ten or more counts support this clonotype. The chain has TRBV20-1 and TRBJ1-5; maybe TRBD1 (6 bases). This CDR3 comprises 13 residues. Deletions cut 3 bases from V and 7 bases from J, with 13 bases between. Germline CDR1 is DFQATT and CDR2 is SNEGSKA (reference sequence). CDR3 region: CSASTGLGQPQHF. The CDR3 DNA is TGCAGTGCTAGTACAGGGTTAGGCCAGCCCCAGCATTTT.

V is TRBV5-1 and J is TRBJ2-1, with no clear D. Germline lookup yields CDR1 SGHRS and CDR2 YFSETQ. CDR3 length: 13 amino acids. V was cut by 4 bases and J by 10 bases, with 15 bases left in between. Here the CDR3 DNA reads TGCGCCAGCAGCAGGCCCCCAGCACTGGAGCAGTTCTTC. It codes for CASSRPPALEQFF.

This clonotype was seen repeatedly, ten times or more. The chain recombines TRBV9 with TRBJ2-4; a weak D match, TRBD2 (6 bases). CDR1 and CDR2 from the germline V gene are SGDLS and YYNGEE. Deletions cut 0 bases from V and 4 bases from J, with 17 bases between. This CDR3 has 17 residues. The CDR3 DNA reads TGTGCCAGCAGCGTAGGGGTTGGGCAGGGAGGAAAAAACATTCAGTACTTC. Protein sequence: CASSVGVGQGGKNIQYF.

This chain joins TRBV20-1 and TRBJ1-5, with D possibly TRBD1 on 5 matching bases. CDR3 size: 13 residues. Trimming left V 6 bases short and J 1 base short, with 10 bases between. The germline CDR1 and CDR2 sequences are DFQATT and SNEGSKA (reference sequence). The CDR3: CSATAGSNQPQHF. Here the CDR3 DNA reads TGCAGTGCCACGGCAGGGAGCAATCAGCCCCAGCATTTT.

The chain carries TRBV4-3 and TRBJ1-1; no definite D call. Looked up from germline, CDR1 is LGHNA and CDR2 is YSLEER. This CDR3 region has 14 residues. V was cut by 1 base and J by 5 bases, with 11 bases left in between. CDR3 DNA sequence: TGCGCCAGCAGCCAAGGCAGGAGATGGACTGAAGCTTTCTTT. Its translation: CASSQGRRWTEAFF.

This clonotype was seen ten or more times. This rearrangement joins TRBV29-1 to TRBJ2-1; D is uncertain. CDR3 length: 13 residues. Trimming shortened V by 5 bases and J by 0 bases, and 8 bases separated the two germline ends. The germline V gene has CDR1 SQVTM and CDR2 ANQGSEA. CDR3 coding DNA: TGCAGCGTTTCGGAAGCCTCCTACAATGAGCAGTTCTTC. It yields the protein CSVSEASYNEQFF.

The chain uses TRBV5-1 and TRBJ2-2, with D perhaps given as TRBD1 or TRBD2 (5 bases each). V was pared by 0 bases and J by 1 base, with 13 bases between. The CDR3 totals 17 residues. Germline loops: CDR1 SGHRS, CDR2 YFSETQ. The CDR3 nucleotides are TGCGCCAGCAGCTTGGGCCACGGGACGGAGAACACCGGGGAGCTGTTTTTT. Protein: CASSLGHGTENTGELFF.

This clonotype was picked up one time. The junction shows a germline mismatch at one end, possibly a read error. The chain uses TRBV5-1 and TRBJ1-5; perhaps TRBD1 as D (5 bases). The CDR3 is made up of 15 amino acids. Germline V gene sequence: CDR1 SGHRS, CDR2 YFSETQ. The CDR3 reads CASSLEGIINRPQHF. In DNA form, the CDR3 reads TGCGCCAGCAGCTTGGAGGGGATAATAAATCGGCCCCAGCATTTT.

This clonotype was recorded a few times. The gene calls are TRBV30 and TRBJ2-5; D uncertain. Germline V lookup: CDR1 GTSNPN, CDR2 SVGIG (reference sequence). This CDR3 has 14 residues. Trimming left V 0 bases short and J 5 bases short, with 13 bases between. CDR3 sequence: CAWSVRKGRETQYF. The DNA for the CDR3 is TGTGCCTGGAGTGTACGAAAGGGTCGGGAGACCCAGTACTTC.

This clonotype has a handful of counts. This chain connects TRBV4-3 to TRBJ2-2; D gene unclear. In germline, CDR1 is LGHNA, CDR2 YSLEER. Trimming shortened V by 7 bases and J by 4 bases, and 13 bases separated the two germline ends. The length of the CDR3 is 14 residues. The CDR3 spells CASNYSPGTGELFF. DNA of the CDR3: TGCGCCAGCAATTACAGTCCAGGCACCGGGGAGCTGTTTTTT.

This clonotype was seen a handful of times. The chain joins TRBV12-3 or TRBV12-4 to TRBJ2-1; 11 nucleotides line up with TRBD2. The CDR3 has 15 residues. After removal of 0 bases from V and 9 bases from J, the junction contained 4 bases not matched to a gene. This CDR3 reads CASSLALAGVGEQFF. The CDR3 DNA reads as TGTGCCAGCAGTTTAGCACTAGCGGGAGTCGGTGAGCAGTTCTTC.